The sequence of this T cell receptor beta chain was determined in a study of blood T cell repertoires in COVID-19. Study context: PBMCs, B-cell-depleted T cells, or T cells were the source of the cDNA or gDNA that made up the material.

V lost 5 bases, J lost 6 bases, and 8 bases lay in between. CDR3 length equals 11 residues. In germline, CDR1 is DFQATT, CDR2 SNEGSKA (reference sequence). Libraries were prepared by immunoSEQ multiplex PCR; TCRdb keeps only in-frame clonotypes and omits some of them. The top ten clones hold more than 2% of a sample with 200,000 to 250,000 clones, 85% of them seen once. Sequencing used peripheral blood. The clonotype comes from a woman aged 65 to 85 with COVID-19, enrolled during active disease. The chain uses TRBV20-1 and TRBJ2-1; D unresolved. The CDR3 region has the DNA TGCAGTGCTCCCCGGGTCAATGAGCAGTTCTTC. Translated, it gives CSAPRVNEQFF.